The TCR beta chain under discussion was sequenced for a study of OX40 agonist ivuxolimab in advanced cancers. Here immunoSEQ multiplex PCR was the method, and the copy in TCRdb shows in-frame clones only, minus some. In the table there are more than 80,000 clones, about nine tenths of which are singletons. CDR1 and CDR2 (germline): SGHDN, FVKESK. There are 17 residues in the CDR3. V was shortened by 0 bases and J by 0 bases, with 12 bases between the two germline ends. This chain connects TRBV14 to TRBJ1-5; D call uncertain. This clonotype was obtained from an adult with an advanced solid tumor such as melanoma, head and neck, liver or kidney cancer. The source material was CD4+ or CD8+ T cells sorted from blood, sampled in a trial of the OX40 agonist ivuxolimab. CDR3 coding DNA: TGTGCCAGCAGCCAAGATATATTGCCCCGTAGCAATCAGCCCCAGCATTTT. Its protein is CASSQDILPRSNQPQHF.